The 3 T cell receptor beta chains reported below all come from one sample, sequenced in a study of CD8+ T cells in alopecia areata. Sample treatment: oral pan-JAK inhibitor, 5-10 mg twice daily. Extracted RNA was reverse transcribed, and the resulting cDNA served as sequencing template. Some clones are missing from TCRdb's copy, which holds only in-frame ones; the method was immunoSEQ multiplex PCR. The sample contains about 300,000 clones, 58% of which appear only once. The input for sequencing was CD4+ T cells sorted from blood, taken at week 24, from a patient treated with tofacitinib. The receptors originated from a human donor with alopecia areata.

This clone was detected only a few times. The rearrangement links TRBV5-1 to TRBJ2-3; 12 positions match TRBD2. V trimming: 0 bases; J trimming: 5 bases; junction bases outside the gene matches: 10. The CDR3 loop spans 18 amino acids. CDR1 is SGHRS, CDR2 YFSETQ, per germline. CDR3 sequence: CASSLEFATSGGKDTQYF. CDR3 in DNA: TGCGCCAGCAGCTTGGAGTTCGCGACTAGCGGGGGAAAAGATACGCAGTATTTT.

This clone was detected only a few times. The chain is built from TRBV5-1 and TRBJ2-2; D might be TRBD1 (6 bases). The V end lost 1 base, the J end lost 3 bases, and 13 bases lay between the germline ends. This CDR3 is built from 16 residues. Per germline, CDR1 SGHRS and CDR2 YFSETQ. CDR3 in amino acids: CASSLSARGDTGELFF. The DNA for the CDR3 is TGCGCCAGCAGCTTGTCCGCCAGGGGCGACACCGGGGAGCTGTTTTTT.

In its sample, this clone was seen once. The genes are TRBV29-1 and TRBJ2-2; D gene uncertain. CDR1 SQVTM and CDR2 ANQGSEA come from the germline V gene. The CDR3 spans 15 residues. V shed 3 bases and J shed 5 bases, with 16 bases lying between them. CDR3 bases: TGCAGCGTTGAGGCCGTAAAAAAAGGGACCGGGGAGCTGTTTTTT. Translation gives CSVEAVKKGTGELFF.